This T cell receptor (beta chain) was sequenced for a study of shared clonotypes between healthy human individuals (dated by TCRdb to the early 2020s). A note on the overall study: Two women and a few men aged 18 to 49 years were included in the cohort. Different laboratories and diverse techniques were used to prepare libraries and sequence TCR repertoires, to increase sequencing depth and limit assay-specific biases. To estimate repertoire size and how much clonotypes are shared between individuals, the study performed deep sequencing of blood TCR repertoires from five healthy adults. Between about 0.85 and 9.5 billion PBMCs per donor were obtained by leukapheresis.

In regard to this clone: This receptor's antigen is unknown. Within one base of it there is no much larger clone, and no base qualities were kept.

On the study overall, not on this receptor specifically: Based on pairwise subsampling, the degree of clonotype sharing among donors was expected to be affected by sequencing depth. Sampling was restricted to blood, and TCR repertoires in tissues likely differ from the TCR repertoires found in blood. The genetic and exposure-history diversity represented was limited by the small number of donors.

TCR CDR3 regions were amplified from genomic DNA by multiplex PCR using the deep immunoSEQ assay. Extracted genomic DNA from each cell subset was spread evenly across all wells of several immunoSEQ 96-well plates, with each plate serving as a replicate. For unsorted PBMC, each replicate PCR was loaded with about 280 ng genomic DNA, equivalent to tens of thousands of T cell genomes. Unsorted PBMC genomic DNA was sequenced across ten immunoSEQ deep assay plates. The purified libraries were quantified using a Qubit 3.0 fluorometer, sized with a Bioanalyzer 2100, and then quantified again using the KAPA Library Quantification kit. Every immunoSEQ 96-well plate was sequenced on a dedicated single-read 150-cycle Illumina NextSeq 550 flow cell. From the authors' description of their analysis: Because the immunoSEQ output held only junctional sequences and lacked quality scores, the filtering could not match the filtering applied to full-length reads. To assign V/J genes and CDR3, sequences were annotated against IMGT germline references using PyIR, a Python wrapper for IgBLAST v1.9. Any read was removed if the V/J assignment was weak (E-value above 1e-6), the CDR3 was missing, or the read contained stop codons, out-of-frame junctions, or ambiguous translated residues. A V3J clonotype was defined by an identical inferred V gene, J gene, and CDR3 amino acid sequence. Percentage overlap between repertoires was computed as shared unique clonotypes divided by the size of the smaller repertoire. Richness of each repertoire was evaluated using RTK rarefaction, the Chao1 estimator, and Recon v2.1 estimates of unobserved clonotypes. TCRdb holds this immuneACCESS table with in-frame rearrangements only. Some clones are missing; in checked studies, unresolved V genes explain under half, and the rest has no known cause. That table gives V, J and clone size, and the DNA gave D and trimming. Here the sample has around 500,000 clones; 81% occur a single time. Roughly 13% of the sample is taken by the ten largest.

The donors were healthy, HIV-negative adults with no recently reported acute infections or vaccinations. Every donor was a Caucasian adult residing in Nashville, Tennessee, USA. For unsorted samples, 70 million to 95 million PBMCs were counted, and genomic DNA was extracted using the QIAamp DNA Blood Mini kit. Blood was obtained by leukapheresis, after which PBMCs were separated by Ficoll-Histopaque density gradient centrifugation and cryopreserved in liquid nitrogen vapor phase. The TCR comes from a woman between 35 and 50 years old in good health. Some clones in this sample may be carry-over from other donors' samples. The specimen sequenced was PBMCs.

Here is the DNA: TGTGCCAGCACCCCTAGGGGGGTGAACTATGGCTACACCTTC. The encoded protein is CASTPRGVNYGYTF. The chain couples TRBV2 to TRBJ1-2; matching of 6 bases hints at TRBD1 as the D gene. The germline V gene encodes CDR1 SNHLY and CDR2 FYNNEI. At the junction V is shortened by 7 bases and J by 2 bases, with 14 bases in between. The CDR3 contains 14 residues, cysteine and phenylalanine counted. CDR3 DNA is the only sequence kept; it has 42 bases, read in frame from the first base. Supplemented by the reference TRBV2 and TRBJ1-2 proteins around the CDR3, the complete variable domain is EPEVTQTPSHQVTQMGQEVILRCVPISNHLYFYWYRQILGQKVEFLVSFYNNEISEKSEIFDDQFSVERPDGSNFTLKIRSTKLEDSAMYFCASTPRGVNYGYTFGSGTRLTVV.